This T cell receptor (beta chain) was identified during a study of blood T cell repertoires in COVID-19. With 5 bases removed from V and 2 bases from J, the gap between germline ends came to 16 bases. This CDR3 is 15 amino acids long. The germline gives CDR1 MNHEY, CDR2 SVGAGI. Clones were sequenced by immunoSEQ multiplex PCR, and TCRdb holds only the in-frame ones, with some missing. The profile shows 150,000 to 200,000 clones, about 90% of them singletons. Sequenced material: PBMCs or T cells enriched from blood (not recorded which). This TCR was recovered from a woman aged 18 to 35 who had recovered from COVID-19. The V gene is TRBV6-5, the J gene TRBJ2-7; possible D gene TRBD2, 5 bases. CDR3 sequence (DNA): TGTGCCAGCAGTCTTACACCGACGGGGACCTACGAGCAGTACTTC. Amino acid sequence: CASSLTPTGTYEQYF.